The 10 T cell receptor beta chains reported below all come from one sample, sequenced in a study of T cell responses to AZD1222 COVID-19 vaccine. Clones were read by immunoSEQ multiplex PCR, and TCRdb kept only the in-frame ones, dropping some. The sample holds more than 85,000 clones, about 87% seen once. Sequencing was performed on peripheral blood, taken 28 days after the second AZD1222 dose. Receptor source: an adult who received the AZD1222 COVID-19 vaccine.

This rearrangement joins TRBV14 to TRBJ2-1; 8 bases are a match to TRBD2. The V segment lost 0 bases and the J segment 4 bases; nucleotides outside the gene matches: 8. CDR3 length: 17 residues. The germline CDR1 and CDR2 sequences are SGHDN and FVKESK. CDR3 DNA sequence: TGTGCCAGCAGCCAAGATGTAAAGCGGGGGAGATACAATGAGCAGTTCTTC. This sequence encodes CASSQDVKRGRYNEQFF.

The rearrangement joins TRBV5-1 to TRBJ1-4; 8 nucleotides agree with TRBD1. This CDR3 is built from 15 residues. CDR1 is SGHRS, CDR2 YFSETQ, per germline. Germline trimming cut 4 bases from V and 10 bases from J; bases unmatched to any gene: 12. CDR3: CASSEVQGARGKLFF. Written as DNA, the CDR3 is TGCGCCAGCAGCGAAGTGCAGGGGGCGCGAGGAAAACTGTTTTTT.

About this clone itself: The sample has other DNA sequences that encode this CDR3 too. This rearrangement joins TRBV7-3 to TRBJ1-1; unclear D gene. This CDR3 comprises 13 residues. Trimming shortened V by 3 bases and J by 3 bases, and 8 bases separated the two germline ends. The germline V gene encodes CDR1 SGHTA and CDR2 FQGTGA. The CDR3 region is CASSFTGDTEAFF. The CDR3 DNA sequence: TGTGCCAGCAGCTTTACGGGAGACACTGAAGCTTTCTTT.

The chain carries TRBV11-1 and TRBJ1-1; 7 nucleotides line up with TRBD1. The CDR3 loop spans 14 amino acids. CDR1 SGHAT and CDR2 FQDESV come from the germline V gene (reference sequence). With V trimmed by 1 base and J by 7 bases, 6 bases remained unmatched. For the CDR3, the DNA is TGTGCCAGCAGCTTAGAAGGGACAGACAATGAAGCTTTCTTT. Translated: CASSLEGTDNEAFF.

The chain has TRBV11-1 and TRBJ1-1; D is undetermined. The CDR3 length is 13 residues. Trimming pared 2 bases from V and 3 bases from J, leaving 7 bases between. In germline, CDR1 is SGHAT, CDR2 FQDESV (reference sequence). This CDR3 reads CASSLWEDTEAFF. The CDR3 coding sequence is TGTGCCAGCAGCTTATGGGAGGACACTGAAGCTTTCTTT. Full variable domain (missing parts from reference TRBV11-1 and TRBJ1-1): EAEVAQSPRYKITEKSQAVAFWCDPISGHATLYWYRQILGQGPELLVQFQDESVVDDSQLPKDRFSAERLKGVDSTLKIQPAELGDSAMYLCASSLWEDTEAFFGQGTRLTVV.

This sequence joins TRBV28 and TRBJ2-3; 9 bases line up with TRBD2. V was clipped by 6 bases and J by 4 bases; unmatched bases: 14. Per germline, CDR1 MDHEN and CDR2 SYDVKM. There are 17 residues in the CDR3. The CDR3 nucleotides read TGTGCCAGCAGCCCCATGTTGGGCGGGGGGGCGTCAGATACGCAGTATTTT. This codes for CASSPMLGGGASDTQYF.

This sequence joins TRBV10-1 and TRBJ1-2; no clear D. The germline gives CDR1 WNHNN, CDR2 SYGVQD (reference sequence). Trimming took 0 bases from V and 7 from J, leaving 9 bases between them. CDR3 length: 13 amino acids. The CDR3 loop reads CASSESVKPGYTF. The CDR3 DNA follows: TGCGCCAGCAGTGAGTCGGTGAAACCTGGCTACACCTTC.

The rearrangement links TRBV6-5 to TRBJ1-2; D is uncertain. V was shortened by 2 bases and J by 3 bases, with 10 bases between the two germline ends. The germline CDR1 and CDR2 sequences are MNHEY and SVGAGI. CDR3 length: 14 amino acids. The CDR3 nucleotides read TGTGCCAGCAGTTACGGGGTACCGGACTATGGCTACACCTTC. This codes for CASSYGVPDYGYTF.

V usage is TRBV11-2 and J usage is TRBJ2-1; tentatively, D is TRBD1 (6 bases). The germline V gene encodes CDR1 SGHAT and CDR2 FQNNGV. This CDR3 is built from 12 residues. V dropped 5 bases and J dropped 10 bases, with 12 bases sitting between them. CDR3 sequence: CASSPADREQFF. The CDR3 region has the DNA TGTGCCAGCAGCCCAGCCGACAGGGAGCAGTTCTTC.

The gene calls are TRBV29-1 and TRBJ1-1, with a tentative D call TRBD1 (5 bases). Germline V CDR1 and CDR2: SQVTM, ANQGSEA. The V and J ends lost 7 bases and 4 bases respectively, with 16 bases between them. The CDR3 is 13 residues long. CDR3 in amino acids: CSARDRLGTEAFF. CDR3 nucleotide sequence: TGCAGCGCCAGGGACCGCCTGGGCACTGAAGCTTTCTTT.